This is a list of T cell receptor beta chains from one sample in a study of T cell responses to AZD1222 COVID-19 vaccine. TCRdb's table, derived via immunoSEQ multiplex PCR, lists solely in-frame clones and lacks some. Of 90,000 to 130,000 clones in the sample, about 86% were seen once. Sequencing used peripheral blood, obtained on day 0 of AZD1222 vaccination. These receptors all come from an adult in good health. Both conserved end residues are part of each CDR3. The D gene is left open where the match is weak. Clone size is shown for a subset of rows, as once, few, many or a class of expanded clone.

CDR3 protein,CDR3 DNA,V gene,D gene,CDR3 length,J gene,clone size
CSVAENNQPQHF,TGCAGCGTTGCTGAAAACAATCAGCCCCAGCATTTT,TRBV29-1,-,12,TRBJ1-5,-
CASSKRVSGETDEQFF,TGTGCCAGCAGCAAAAGGGTAAGCGGGGAGACGGATGAGCAGTTCTTC,TRBV21-1,-,16,TRBJ2-1,-
CAWNRGQGGAEAFF,TGTGCCTGGAACAGGGGACAGGGAGGAGCAGAAGCTTTCTTT,TRBV30,TRBD1,14,TRBJ1-1,-
CASSVGAGDSTDTQYF,TGTGCCAGCAGCGTAGGAGCGGGGGATAGCACAGATACGCAGTATTTT,TRBV9,TRBD2,16,TRBJ2-3,few
CASSARLNEKLFF,TGTGCCAGCAGCGCTAGACTAAATGAAAAACTGTTTTTT,TRBV7-6,-,13,TRBJ1-4,few
CASSLGQQNSPLHF,TGTGCCAGCAGCCTGGGACAGCAAAATTCACCCCTCCACTTT,TRBV3-1/TRBV3-2,TRBD1,14,TRBJ1-6,-
CASSQVGAGEKLFF,TGTGCCAGCAGCCAAGTGGGGGCAGGTGAAAAACTGTTTTTT,TRBV3-1/TRBV3-2,-,14,TRBJ1-4,-
CASSARQGNSGANVLTF,TGTGCCAGCAGCGCACGACAGGGGAACTCTGGGGCCAACGTCCTGACTTTC,TRBV11-3,TRBD1,17,TRBJ2-6,-
CATFGDLNRWEQYF,TGTGCCACCTTTGGGGACCTCAACCGTTGGGAGCAGTACTTC,TRBV6-5,-,14,TRBJ2-7,-
CSVEVGRDGDTQYF,TGCAGCGTTGAAGTCGGAAGGGACGGAGATACGCAGTATTTT,TRBV29-1,-,14,TRBJ2-3,-
CASSEAGPFF,TGTGCCAGCAGTGAAGCGGGGCCTTTCTTT,TRBV2,-,10,TRBJ1-1,-
CASNPPVAASQHF,TGTGCCAGTAACCCCCCTGTAGCCGCGTCCCAGCATTTT,TRBV28,-,13,TRBJ1-5,-
CASQPSQAGETQYF,TGTGCCAGCCAACCATCCCAAGCGGGGGAGACCCAGTACTTC,TRBV19,TRBD2,14,TRBJ2-5,few
CASSRPDRVGTGELFF,TGTGCCAGCAGCAGACCCGACAGGGTGGGCACCGGGGAGCTGTTTTTT,TRBV5-4,TRBD1,16,TRBJ2-2,-
CASSLEGGNYYEQYF,TGCGCCAGCAGCTTGGAAGGGGGGAACTACTACGAGCAGTACTTC,TRBV5-1,-,15,TRBJ2-7,-